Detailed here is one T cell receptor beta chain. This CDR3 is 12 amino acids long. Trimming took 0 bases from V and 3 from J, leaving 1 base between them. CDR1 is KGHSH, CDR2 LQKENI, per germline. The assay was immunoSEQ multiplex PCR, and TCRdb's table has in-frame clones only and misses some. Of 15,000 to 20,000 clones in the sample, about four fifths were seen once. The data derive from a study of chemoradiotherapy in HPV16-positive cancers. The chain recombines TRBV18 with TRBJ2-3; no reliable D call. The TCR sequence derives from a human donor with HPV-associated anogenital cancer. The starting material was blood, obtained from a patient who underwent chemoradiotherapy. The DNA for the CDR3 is TGTGCCAGCTCACCACCGACAGATACGCAGTATTTT. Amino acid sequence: CASSPPTDTQYF.